This TCR beta chain was recovered during a study of T cells in Graves' hyperthyroidism and ophthalmopathy. Overall study results and limits: Separating ophthalmopathy from stable hyperthyroidism was achieved by a 13 V-J model. Ophthalmopathy got predicted by the model a median approximately 6.4 months before its onset.

Germline V gene lookup returns CDR1 SNHLY and CDR2 FYNNEI. The CDR3 spans 10 residues, counting both ends. The TCR beta CDR3 regions underwent amplification using RNA transcripts as the source. HTBI primers drove first-round RT-PCR of the TCR CDR3. TCRdb independently ran MiXCR on the multiplex PCR reads; one entry per CDR3 protein. The sample holds about 570,000 distinct CDR3 sequences; 40% to 55% are singletons and the top ten take around 19%. For this clonotype: The antigen remains unidentified. The CDR3 ends on some other residue instead of the conserved phenylalanine or tryptophan, so this is likely a read error. It is unclear where the CDR3 begins or ends on the DNA, so no DNA is shown, and the CDR3 is as TCRdb lists it.

J is TRBJ1-4 and V is TRBV2; the D segment call TRBD1 is taken from the table without a DNA check. What was sequenced was peripheral blood or thyroid tissue (not recorded which). The receptor's source is an adult woman with Graves' disease, either hyperthyroidism or ophthalmopathy (not recorded which). The CDR3: CASKADRPYY.